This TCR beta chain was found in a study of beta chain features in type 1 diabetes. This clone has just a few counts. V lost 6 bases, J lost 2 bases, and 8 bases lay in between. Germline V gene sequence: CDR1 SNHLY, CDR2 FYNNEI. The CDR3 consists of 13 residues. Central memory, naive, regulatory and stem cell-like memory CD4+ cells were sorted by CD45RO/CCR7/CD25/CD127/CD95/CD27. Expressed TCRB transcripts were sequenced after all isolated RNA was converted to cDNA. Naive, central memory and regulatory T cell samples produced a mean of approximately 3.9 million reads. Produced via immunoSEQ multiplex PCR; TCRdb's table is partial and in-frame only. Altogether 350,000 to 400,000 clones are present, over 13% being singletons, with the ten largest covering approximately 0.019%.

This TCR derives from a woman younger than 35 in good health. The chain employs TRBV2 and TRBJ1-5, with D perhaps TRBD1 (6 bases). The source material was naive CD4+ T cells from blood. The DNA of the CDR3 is TGTGCCAGCAGATACAGGGGCAATCAGCCCCAGCATTTT. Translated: CASRYRGNQPQHF. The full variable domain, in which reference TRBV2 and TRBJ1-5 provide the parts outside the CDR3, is EPEVTQTPSHQVTQMGQEVILRCVPISNHLYFYWYRQILGQKVEFLVSFYNNEISEKSEIFDDQFSVERPDGSNFTLKIRSTKLEDSAMYFCASRYRGNQPQHFGDGTRLSIL.